This note documents a single TCR beta chain sequence. Its antigen is currently unknown. The isolated RNA, all of it, was reverse transcribed, so expressed TCRB transcripts were what got sequenced. The table came from immunoSEQ multiplex PCR; TCRdb's copy has only in-frame clones and leaves some out. Of roughly 450,000 clones listed, around 10% are singletons. The data stem from a study of beta chain features in type 1 diabetes. Purities in excess of 95% were seen in all sorted populations. Study-level results: In these data, an HLA type influence on TCRB rearrangement remained unresolved. Within each of all four CD4+ subsets, Type 1 diabetes patients had TCRB CDR3s that were moderately but significantly shorter.

The CDR3 totals 18 residues. Unmatched junction bases numbered 5, after V lost 0 bases and J lost 0 bases. The germline CDR1 and CDR2 sequences are LNHNV and YYDKDF (reference sequence). The clonotype originates from a young woman in good health. The source material was naive CD4+ T cells from blood. The chain joins TRBV15 to TRBJ2-4; 10 nucleotides align to TRBD2. The CDR3 sequence is CATSRDGLAGVAKNIQYF. CDR3 DNA sequence: TGTGCCACCAGCAGAGATGGGCTAGCGGGGGTAGCCAAAAACATTCAGTACTTC.